This T cell receptor (beta chain) originates from a study of T cell clones after liver transplantation. Regarding the study as a whole: Conclusions were preliminary, with small, heterogeneous patient groups.

The table came from immunoSEQ multiplex PCR; TCRdb's copy has only in-frame clones and leaves some out. This repertoire shows tens of thousands of clones, less than 85% found once; its top ten account for about 2.8%. Trimming removed 4 bases from V and 5 bases from J, with 15 bases in between. The CDR3 contains 15 residues. Per the germline V gene, CDR1 is LGHNT and CDR2 is FRNRAP. Points on this clone: Its antigen is unidentified.

This receptor was taken from a human patient who received a liver transplant. Some T cells may have come from the graft donor. The chain couples TRBV12-5 to TRBJ2-1; perhaps TRBD2 as D (6 bases). Sequenced here: CD4+ T cells from blood, sampled at the roughly 16-month timepoint. The CDR3, as DNA: TGTGCTAGTGGTTCGAGCGGGCGAACAGACAATGAGCAGTTCTTC. This encodes CASGSSGRTDNEQFF.